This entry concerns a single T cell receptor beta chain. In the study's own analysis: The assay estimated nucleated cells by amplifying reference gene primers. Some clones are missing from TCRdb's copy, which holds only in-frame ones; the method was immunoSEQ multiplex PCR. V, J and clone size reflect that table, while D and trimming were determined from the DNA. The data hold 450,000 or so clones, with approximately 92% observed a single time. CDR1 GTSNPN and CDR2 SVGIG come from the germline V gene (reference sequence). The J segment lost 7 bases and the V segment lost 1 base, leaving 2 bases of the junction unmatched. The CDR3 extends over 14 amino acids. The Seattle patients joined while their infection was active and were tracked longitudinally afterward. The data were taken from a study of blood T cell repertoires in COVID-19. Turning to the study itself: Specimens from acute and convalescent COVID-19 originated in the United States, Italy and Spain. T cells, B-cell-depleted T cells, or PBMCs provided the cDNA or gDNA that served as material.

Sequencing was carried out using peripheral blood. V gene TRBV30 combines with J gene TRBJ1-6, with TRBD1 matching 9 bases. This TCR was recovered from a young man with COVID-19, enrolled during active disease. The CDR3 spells CAWSGGQGNSPLHF. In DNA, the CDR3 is TGTGCCTGGAGTGGGGGACAGGGAAATTCACCCCTCCACTTT. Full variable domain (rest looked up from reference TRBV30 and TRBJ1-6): SQTIHQWPATLVQPVGSPLSLECTVEGTSNPNLYWYRQAAGRGLQLLFYSVGIGQISSEVPQNLSASRPQDRQFILSSKKLLLSDSGFYLCAWSGGQGNSPLHFGNGTRLTVT.